The clone carrying this T cell receptor (beta chain) was detected only a few times. This table comes from immunoSEQ multiplex PCR, and its TCRdb copy is limited to in-frame clones, with some not included. The sample contains 75,000 to 100,000 clones, 91% of which appear only once. The data were obtained in a study of OX40 agonist ivuxolimab in advanced cancers. This CDR3 region has 15 residues. Trimming at V came to 2 bases and at J to 5 bases, leaving 5 bases not matched to a gene. Germline CDR1 and CDR2: SGHTA and FQGTGA. V is TRBV7-3 and J is TRBJ2-5; 10 bases agree with TRBD2. The clonotype comes from an adult with an advanced solid tumor such as melanoma, head and neck, liver or kidney cancer. Source: CD4+ or CD8+ T cells sorted from blood, taken in a trial of the OX40 agonist ivuxolimab. CDR3 nucleotide sequence: TGTGCCAGCAGCTTACAAGCGGGAGGGATGGAGACCCAGTACTTC. It codes for CASSLQAGGMETQYF.